This T cell receptor (beta chain) was sequenced in a study of T cells in localized non-small cell lung cancer. The CDR3 spans 14 residues. CDR1 SNHLY and CDR2 FYNNEI come from the germline V gene. After removal of 6 bases from V and 1 base from J, the junction contained 5 bases not matched to a gene. Sequenced by immunoSEQ multiplex PCR; TCRdb stores in-frame clones only, minus some. Here the sample spans approximately 20,000 clones, around nine tenths being singletons. The source of this sequence is an older male donor with stage I squamous cell lung carcinoma. The V gene is TRBV2, the J gene TRBJ2-5, with TRBD1 identical over 7 bases. The sample consisted of peripheral blood, taken before any cancer treatment. Here the CDR3 reads CASRTGTAQETQYF. CDR3 DNA: TGTGCCAGCAGGACCGGGACAGCCCAAGAGACCCAGTACTTC.